A selection of T cell receptor beta chains follows, all from one sample in a study of blood T cell repertoires in COVID-19. Assay: immunoSEQ multiplex PCR; the TCRdb copy retains only in-frame clones and omits some. This sample has 200,000 to 300,000 clones, with around 89% found just once. Source material: PBMCs or T cells enriched from blood (not recorded which). Source of these receptors: a woman aged 25 to 39 who had recovered from COVID-19. The CDR3 runs from the conserved cysteine through the conserved F or W.

J gene: TRBJ1-5; V gene: TRBV6-5; CDR3 protein: CASSYNSPGGQPQHF
J gene: TRBJ1-3; V gene: TRBV11-1; CDR3 protein: CASSIPRGAGNTIYF
J gene: TRBJ2-7; V gene: TRBV6-2/TRBV6-3; CDR3 protein: CASSPDIFPYEQYF
J gene: TRBJ1-1; V gene: TRBV28; CDR3 protein: CASSLTGAIGEAFF
J gene: TRBJ2-2; V gene: TRBV4-2; CDR3 protein: CASSQTSGRNTGELFF
J gene: TRBJ2-2; V gene: TRBV7-2; CDR3 protein: CASRPTSGRNTGELFF
J gene: TRBJ1-1; V gene: TRBV5-6; CDR3 protein: CASSFPGAPTRRNTEAFF
J gene: TRBJ1-1; V gene: TRBV4-3; CDR3 protein: CASSQGVRGGHTEAFF
J gene: TRBJ2-7; V gene: TRBV18; CDR3 protein: CASSPSSPNEQYF
J gene: TRBJ1-2; V gene: TRBV5-4; CDR3 protein: CASSLSGGAGYGYTF
J gene: TRBJ1-6; V gene: TRBV7-9; CDR3 protein: CASSLGGLGSPLHF
J gene: TRBJ2-5; V gene: TRBV5-4; CDR3 protein: CASSFFGGDRGETQYF
J gene: TRBJ1-5; V gene: TRBV7-2; CDR3 protein: CASSWTGVRGQPQHF
J gene: TRBJ1-3; V gene: TRBV19; CDR3 protein: CASTTDRDPGNTIYF
J gene: TRBJ2-3; V gene: TRBV7-9; CDR3 protein: CASIFGSTDTQYF
J gene: TRBJ1-5; V gene: TRBV4-2; CDR3 protein: CASSQDAVRGSAQHF
J gene: TRBJ1-3; V gene: TRBV14; CDR3 protein: CASSQLGISGNTIYF
J gene: TRBJ2-3; V gene: TRBV4-2; CDR3 protein: CASSQEGGDTQYF
J gene: TRBJ2-1; V gene: TRBV27; CDR3 protein: CASGMIWTDNEQFF
J gene: TRBJ1-1; V gene: TRBV10-3; CDR3 protein: CALREGRDATEAFF
J gene: TRBJ2-7; V gene: TRBV27; CDR3 protein: CASRLVGSYEQYF
J gene: TRBJ2-7; V gene: TRBV7-9; CDR3 protein: CASSIQRLAGTYEQYF
J gene: TRBJ2-3; V gene: TRBV24-1; CDR3 protein: CATSHTDTQYF
J gene: TRBJ2-3; V gene: TRBV7-6; CDR3 protein: CASSLNSRGQLDTQYF
J gene: TRBJ1-1; V gene: TRBV4-3; CDR3 protein: CASSQVIGNTEAFF
J gene: TRBJ2-4; V gene: TRBV6-2/TRBV6-3; CDR3 protein: CASSYIGRPKNIQYF
J gene: TRBJ1-2; V gene: TRBV28; CDR3 protein: CASSYRGARGYTF
J gene: TRBJ1-2; V gene: TRBV4-2; CDR3 protein: CASSQASRTSTNYGYTF
J gene: TRBJ2-1; V gene: TRBV4-2; CDR3 protein: CASSQERLAGGPNEQFF
J gene: TRBJ2-7; V gene: TRBV19; CDR3 protein: CASSMLGQTYEQYF
J gene: TRBJ2-7; V gene: TRBV5-1; CDR3 protein: CASSRTGGEQYF
J gene: TRBJ1-1; V gene: TRBV18; CDR3 protein: CASSPALNTEAFF
J gene: TRBJ1-5; V gene: TRBV18; CDR3 protein: CASSPVDRVSNQPQHF
J gene: TRBJ2-1; V gene: TRBV19; CDR3 protein: CASSKLAGRNEQFF
J gene: TRBJ1-1; V gene: TRBV9; CDR3 protein: CASSPTTGWGEKNTEAFF
J gene: TRBJ2-1; V gene: TRBV3-1/TRBV3-2; CDR3 protein: CASSLYPWTSANNEQFF
J gene: TRBJ2-1; V gene: TRBV25-1; CDR3 protein: CASSESRTSGIYNEQFF
J gene: TRBJ1-6; V gene: TRBV28; CDR3 protein: CASSPYDSLYNSPLHF
J gene: TRBJ1-1; V gene: TRBV20-1; CDR3 protein: CSASGNTEAFF
J gene: TRBJ1-3; V gene: TRBV10-3; CDR3 protein: CAISPAGAGFGNTIYF
J gene: TRBJ1-4; V gene: TRBV19; CDR3 protein: CASRQDGTNEKLFF